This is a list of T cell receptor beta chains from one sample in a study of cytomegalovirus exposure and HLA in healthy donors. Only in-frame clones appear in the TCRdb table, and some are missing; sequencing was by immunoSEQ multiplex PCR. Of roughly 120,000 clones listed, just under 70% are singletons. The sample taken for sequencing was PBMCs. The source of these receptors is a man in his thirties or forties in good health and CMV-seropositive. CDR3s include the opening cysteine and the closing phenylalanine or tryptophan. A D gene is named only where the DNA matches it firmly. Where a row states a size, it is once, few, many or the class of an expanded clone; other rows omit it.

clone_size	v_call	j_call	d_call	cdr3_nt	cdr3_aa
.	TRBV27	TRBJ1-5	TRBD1	TGTGCCAGCAGTTTGGGCAGGGGGAGAGGTAGCAATCAGCCCCAGCATTTT	CASSLGRGRGSNQPQHF
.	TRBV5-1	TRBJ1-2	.	TGCGCCAGCCAGACAGGTTCAGTCTCCTATGGCTACACCTTC	CASQTGSVSYGYTF
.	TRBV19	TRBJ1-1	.	TGTGCCAGTAGGCAGGGGAGGGTAGCAAAGAACACTGAAGCTTTCTTT	CASRQGRVAKNTEAFF
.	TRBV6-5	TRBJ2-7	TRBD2	TGTGCCAGCAGTCTTAGCGGGGGGTACTACGAGCAGTACTTC	CASSLSGGYYEQYF
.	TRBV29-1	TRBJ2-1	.	TGCAGCGTTGGGGGCCTGGCTCTCAATGAGCAGTTCTTC	CSVGGLALNEQFF
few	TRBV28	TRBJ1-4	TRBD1	TGTGCCAGCAGTTCACAGGGGGGTGGGGGTATAAATGAAAAACTGTTTTTT	CASSSQGGGGINEKLFF
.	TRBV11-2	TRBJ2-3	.	TGTGCCAGCAGCTTAGGTGGCAGGGCGGGGGATACGCAGTATTTT	CASSLGGRAGDTQYF
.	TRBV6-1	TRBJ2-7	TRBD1	TGTGCCAGCACCCGCGCCCACAGGGGGTGGGGGGAGCAGTACTTC	CASTRAHRGWGEQYF
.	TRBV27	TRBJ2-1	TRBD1	TGTGCCAGCAGCTGGGGACAGGGGGCGGGGAGGAATGAGCAGTTCTTC	CASSWGQGAGRNEQFF
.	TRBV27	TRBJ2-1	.	TGTGCCAGCAGTTTATCCGGGGAGAACTACAATGAGCAGTTCTTC	CASSLSGENYNEQFF
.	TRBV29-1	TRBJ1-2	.	TGCAGCGCCGCACAGAACTATGGCTACACCTTC	CSAAQNYGYTF
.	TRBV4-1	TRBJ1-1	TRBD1	TGCGCCAGCAGCCAGTGGACAGGGGCGGCAACTGAAGCTTTCTTT	CASSQWTGAATEAFF
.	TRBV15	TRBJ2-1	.	TGTGCCACCAGCAGAGGGGACTTTCAGCCAAAGTATCATGAGCAGTTCTTC	CATSRGDFQPKYHEQFF
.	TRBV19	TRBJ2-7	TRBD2	TGTGCCAGTAGTATATGGCCCCAAGGAGCGGGGGGACCCTACGAGCAGTACTTC	CASSIWPQGAGGPYEQYF
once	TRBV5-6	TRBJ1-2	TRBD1	TGTGCCAGCAGCCGTATATCAGGGACAGGGTTTGTAGGCTACACCTTC	CASSRISGTGFVGYTF
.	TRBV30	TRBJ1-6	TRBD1	TGTGCCTGGAGTTACAGGGGGTCCTATAATTCACCCCTCCACTTT	CAWSYRGSYNSPLHF
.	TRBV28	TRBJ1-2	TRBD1	TGTGCCAGCCGAGGACAGGCCCCTAACTATGGCTACACCTTC	CASRGQAPNYGYTF
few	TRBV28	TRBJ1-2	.	TGTGCCAGCAGTTCCCCAGGGGACTATGGCTACACCTTC	CASSSPGDYGYTF
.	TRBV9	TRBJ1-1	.	TGTGCCAGCAGCGTAGGGACAAACATGAACACTGAAGCTTTCTTT	CASSVGTNMNTEAFF
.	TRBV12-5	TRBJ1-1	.	TGTGCTAGTGGTGACTTTTCTAACACTGAAGCTTTCTTT	CASGDFSNTEAFF
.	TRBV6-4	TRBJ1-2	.	TGTGCCAGCAGTGACCCTACCTCCGGGGGAGCGGAGAACTATGGCTACACCTTC	CASSDPTSGGAENYGYTF
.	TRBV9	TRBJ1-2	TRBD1	TGTGCCAGCAGCGCAATAACAGGGGGTGGAGGCTACACCTTC	CASSAITGGGGYTF
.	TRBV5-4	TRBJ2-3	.	TGTGCCAGCAGCTTGAAGAGGGAGGAGGGAGATACGCAGTATTTT	CASSLKREEGDTQYF
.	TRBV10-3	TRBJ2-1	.	TGTGCCATCAGTCCACCTAGTACGAATGAGCAGTTCTTC	CAISPPSTNEQFF
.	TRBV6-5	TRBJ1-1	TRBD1	TGTGCCACTCGAACAGGGGTTGAAACTGAAGCTTTCTTT	CATRTGVETEAFF
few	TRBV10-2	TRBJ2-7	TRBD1	TGCGCCAGCAGTGGTGGACAGGGCCTACCTCCCGAGCAGTACTTC	CASSGGQGLPPEQYF
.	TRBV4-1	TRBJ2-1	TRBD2	TGCGCCAGCAGCCAAGATAAGCGGGAGGGCCCGGGCTGGAAGCAGTTCTTC	CASSQDKREGPGWKQFF